The sequence of this T cell receptor beta chain was determined in a study of Ad26.COV2.S vaccination and SARS-CoV-2 variants. Treatment defined: 19 received Ad26.COV2.S at low or high dose, single or two shots; about 5 received placebo; per-sample allocation not given. All samples were drawn on day 63, counting from the first vaccine or placebo injection. Germline CDR1 reads MNHEY; CDR2 reads SMNVEV (reference sequence). V shed 6 bases, J shed 0 bases, and the junction held 6 bases outside the gene matches. CDR3 length equals 17 residues. Sequencing used immunoSEQ multiplex PCR; TCRdb keeps in-frame clones, though not all of them. The sample has about 350,000 clones; 75% to 90% are singletons.

The sample in question was peripheral blood, obtained in a trial of Ad26.COV2.S vaccine versus placebo. This TCR derives from a person between 18 and 59 years old who received the Ad26.COV2.S COVID-19 vaccine or a placebo. The gene calls are TRBV27 and TRBJ2-6; 9 bases fit TRBD1. CDR3 amino acids: CASRSGQGVSGANVLTF. The CDR3 region has the DNA TGTGCCAGCAGGTCGGGACAGGGAGTCTCTGGGGCCAACGTCCTGACTTTC.